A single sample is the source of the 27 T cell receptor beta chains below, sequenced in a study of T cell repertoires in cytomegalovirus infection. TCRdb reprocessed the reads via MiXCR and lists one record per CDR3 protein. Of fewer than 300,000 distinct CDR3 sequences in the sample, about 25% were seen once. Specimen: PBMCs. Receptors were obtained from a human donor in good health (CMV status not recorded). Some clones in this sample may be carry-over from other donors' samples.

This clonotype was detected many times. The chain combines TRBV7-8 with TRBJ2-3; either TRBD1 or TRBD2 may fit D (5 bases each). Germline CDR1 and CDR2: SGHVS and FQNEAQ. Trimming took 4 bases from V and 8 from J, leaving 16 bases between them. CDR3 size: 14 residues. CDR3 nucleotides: TGTGCCAGCAGCTCCAGCTCACTAGGGGCTACGCAGTATTTT. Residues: CASSSSSLGATQYF.

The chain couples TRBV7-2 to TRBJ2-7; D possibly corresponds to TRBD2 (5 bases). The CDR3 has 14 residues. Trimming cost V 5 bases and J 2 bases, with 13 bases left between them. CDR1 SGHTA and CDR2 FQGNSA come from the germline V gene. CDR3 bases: TGTGCCAGCAGCCTGCCTAGCTACCCCTACGAGCAGTACTTC. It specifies CASSLPSYPYEQYF.

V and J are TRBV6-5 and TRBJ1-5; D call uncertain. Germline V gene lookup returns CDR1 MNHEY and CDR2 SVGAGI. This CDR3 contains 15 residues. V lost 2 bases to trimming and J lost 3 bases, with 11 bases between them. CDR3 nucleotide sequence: TGTGCCAGCAGTTACAACCCAGCTAACAATCAGCCCCAGCATTTT. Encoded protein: CASSYNPANNQPQHF.

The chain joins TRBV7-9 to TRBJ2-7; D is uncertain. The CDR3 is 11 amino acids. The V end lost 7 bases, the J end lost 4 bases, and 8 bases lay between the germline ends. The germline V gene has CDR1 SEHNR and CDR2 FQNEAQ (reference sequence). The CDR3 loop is CASTQFYEQYF. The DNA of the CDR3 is TGTGCCAGCACCCAATTTTACGAGCAGTACTTC.

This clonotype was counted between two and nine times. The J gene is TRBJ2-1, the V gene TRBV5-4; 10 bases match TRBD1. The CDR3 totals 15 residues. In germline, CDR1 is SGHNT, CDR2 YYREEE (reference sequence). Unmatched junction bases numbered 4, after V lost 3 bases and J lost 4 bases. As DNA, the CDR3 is TGTGCCAGCAGCTCCGGGACAGGGGCTTACAATGAGCAGTTCTTC. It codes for CASSSGTGAYNEQFF.

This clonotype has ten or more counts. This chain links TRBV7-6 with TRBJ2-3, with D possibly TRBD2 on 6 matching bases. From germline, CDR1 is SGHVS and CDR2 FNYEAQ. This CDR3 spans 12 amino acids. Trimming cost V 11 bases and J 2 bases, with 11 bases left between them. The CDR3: CAGRGLTDTQYF. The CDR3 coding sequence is TGTGCCGGGCGGGGCCTCACAGATACGCAGTATTTT.

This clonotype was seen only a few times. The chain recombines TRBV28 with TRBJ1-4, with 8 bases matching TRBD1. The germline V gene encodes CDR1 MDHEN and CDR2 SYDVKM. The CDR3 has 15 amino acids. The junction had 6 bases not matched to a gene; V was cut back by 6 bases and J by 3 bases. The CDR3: CASSLRGLSNEKLFF. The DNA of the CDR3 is TGTGCCAGCAGCCTCAGGGGGCTATCTAATGAAAAACTGTTTTTT.

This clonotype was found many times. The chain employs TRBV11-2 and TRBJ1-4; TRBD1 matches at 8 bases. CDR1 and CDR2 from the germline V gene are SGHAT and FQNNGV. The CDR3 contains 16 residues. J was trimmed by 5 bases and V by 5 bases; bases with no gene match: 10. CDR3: CASSGRQGAKNEKLFF. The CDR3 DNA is TGTGCCAGCAGCGGACGTCAGGGGGCTAAGAATGAAAAACTGTTTTTT.

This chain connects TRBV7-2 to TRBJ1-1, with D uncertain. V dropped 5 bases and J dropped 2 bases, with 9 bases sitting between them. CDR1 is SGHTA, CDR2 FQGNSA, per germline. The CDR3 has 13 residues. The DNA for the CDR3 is TGTGCCAGCAGCGTTACAAGTAACACTGAAGCTTTCTTT. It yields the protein CASSVTSNTEAFF.

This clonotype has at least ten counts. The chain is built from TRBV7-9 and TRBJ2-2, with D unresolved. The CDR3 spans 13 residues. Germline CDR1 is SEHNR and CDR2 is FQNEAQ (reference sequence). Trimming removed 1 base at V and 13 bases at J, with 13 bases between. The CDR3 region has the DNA TGTGCCAGCAGCTTAGAATCCCCCGCCGGGCTGTTTTTT. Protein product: CASSLESPAGLFF.

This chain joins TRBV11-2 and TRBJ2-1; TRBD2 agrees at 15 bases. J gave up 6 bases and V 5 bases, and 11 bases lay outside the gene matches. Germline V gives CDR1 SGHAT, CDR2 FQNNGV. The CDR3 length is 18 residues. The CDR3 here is CASSPGLAGGLVFNEQFF. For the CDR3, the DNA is TGTGCCAGCAGCCCCGGACTAGCGGGGGGGCTCGTTTTCAATGAGCAGTTCTTC.

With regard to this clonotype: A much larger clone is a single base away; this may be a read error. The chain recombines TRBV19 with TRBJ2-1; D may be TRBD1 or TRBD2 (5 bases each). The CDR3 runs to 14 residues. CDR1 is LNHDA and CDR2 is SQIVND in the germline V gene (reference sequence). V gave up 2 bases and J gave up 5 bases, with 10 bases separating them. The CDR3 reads CASSIQGANNEQFF. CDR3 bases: TGTGCCAGTAGTATACAGGGAGCCAACAATGAGCAGTTCTTC.

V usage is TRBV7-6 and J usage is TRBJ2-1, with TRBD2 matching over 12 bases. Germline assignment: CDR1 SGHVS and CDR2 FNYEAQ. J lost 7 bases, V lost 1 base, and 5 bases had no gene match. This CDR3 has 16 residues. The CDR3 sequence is CASSLGLAGGQNEQFF. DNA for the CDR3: TGTGCCAGCAGCTTAGGCCTAGCGGGAGGGCAAAATGAGCAGTTCTTC.

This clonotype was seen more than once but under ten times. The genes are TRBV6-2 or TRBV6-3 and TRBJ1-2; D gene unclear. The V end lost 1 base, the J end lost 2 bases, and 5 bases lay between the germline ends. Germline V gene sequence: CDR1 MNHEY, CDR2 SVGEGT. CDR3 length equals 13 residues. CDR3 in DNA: TGTGCCAGCAGTTACTTACAGAACTATGGCTACACCTTC. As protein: CASSYLQNYGYTF.

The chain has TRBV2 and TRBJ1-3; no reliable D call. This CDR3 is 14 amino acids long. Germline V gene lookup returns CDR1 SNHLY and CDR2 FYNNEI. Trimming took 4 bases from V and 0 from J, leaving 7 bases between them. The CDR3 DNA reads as TGTGCCAGCAGTGGGGGTTTCTCTGGAAACACCATATATTTT. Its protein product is CASSGGFSGNTIYF.

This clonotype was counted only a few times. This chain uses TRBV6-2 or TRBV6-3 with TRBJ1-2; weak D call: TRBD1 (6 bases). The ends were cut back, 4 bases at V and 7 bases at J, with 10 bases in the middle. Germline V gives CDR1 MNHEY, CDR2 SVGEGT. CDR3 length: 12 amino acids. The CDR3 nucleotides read TGTGCCAGCAGTTGGACAGCGGTTGGCTACACCTTC. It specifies CASSWTAVGYTF.

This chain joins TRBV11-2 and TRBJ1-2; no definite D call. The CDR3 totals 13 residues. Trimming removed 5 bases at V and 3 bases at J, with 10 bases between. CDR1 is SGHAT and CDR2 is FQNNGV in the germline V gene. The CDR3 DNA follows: TGTGCCAGCAGCCAAGGGCAGCACTATGGCTACACCTTC. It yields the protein CASSQGQHYGYTF.

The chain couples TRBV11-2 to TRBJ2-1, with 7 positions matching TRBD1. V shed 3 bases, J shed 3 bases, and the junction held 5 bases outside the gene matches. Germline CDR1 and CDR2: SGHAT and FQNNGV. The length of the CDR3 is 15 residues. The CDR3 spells CASSFAGTDYNEQFF. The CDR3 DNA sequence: TGTGCCAGCAGCTTCGCCGGGACAGACTACAATGAGCAGTTCTTC. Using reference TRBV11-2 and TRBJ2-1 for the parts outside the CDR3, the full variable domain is EAGVAQSPRYKIIEKRQSVAFWCNPISGHATLYWYQQILGQGPKLLIQFQNNGVVDDSQLPKDRFSAERLKGVDSTLKIQPAKLEDSAVYLCASSFAGTDYNEQFFGPGTRLTVL.

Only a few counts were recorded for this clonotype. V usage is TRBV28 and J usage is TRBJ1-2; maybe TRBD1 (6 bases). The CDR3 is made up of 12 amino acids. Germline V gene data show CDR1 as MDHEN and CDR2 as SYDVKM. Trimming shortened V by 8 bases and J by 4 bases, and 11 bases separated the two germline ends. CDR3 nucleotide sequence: TGTGCCAGCGGACAGTACTTCTATGGCTACACCTTC. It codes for CASGQYFYGYTF.

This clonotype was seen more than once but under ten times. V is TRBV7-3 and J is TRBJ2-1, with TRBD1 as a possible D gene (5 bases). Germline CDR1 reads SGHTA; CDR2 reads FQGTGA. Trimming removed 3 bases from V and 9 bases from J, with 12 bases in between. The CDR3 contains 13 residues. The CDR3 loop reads CASSFQGRGEQFF. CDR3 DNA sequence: TGTGCCAGCAGCTTCCAGGGTAGAGGTGAGCAGTTCTTC.

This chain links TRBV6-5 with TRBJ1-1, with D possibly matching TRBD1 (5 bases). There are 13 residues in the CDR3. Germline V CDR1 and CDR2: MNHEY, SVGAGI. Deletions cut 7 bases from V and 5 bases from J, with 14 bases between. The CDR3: CASKSAGSTEAFF. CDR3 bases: TGTGCCAGCAAAAGCGCAGGGTCAACTGAAGCTTTCTTT.

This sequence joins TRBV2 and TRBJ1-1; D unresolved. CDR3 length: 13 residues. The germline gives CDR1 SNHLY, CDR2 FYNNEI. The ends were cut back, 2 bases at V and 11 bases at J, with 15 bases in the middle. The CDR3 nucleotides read TGTGCCAGCAGTGAAAGCAGCCCTTTTGACGCTTTCTTT. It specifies CASSESSPFDAFF.

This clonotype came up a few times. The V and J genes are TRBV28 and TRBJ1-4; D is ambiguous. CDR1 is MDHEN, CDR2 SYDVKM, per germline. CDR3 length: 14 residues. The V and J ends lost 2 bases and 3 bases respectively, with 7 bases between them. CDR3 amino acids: CASSLPPANEKLFF. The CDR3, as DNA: TGTGCCAGCAGTTTACCGCCGGCTAATGAAAAACTGTTTTTT.

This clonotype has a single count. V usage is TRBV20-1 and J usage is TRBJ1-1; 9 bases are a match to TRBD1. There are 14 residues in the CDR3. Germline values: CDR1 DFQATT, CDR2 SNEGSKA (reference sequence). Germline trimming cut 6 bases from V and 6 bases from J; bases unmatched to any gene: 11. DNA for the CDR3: TGCAGTGCCAAAGGGACAGGGAACTTTGCTGAAGCTTTCTTT. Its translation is CSAKGTGNFAEAFF.

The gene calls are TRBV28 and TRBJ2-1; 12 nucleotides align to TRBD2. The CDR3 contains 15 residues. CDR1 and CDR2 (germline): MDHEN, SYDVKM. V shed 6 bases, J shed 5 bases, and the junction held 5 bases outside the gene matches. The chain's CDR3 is CASSPGTSGHNEQFF. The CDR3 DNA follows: TGTGCCAGCAGCCCCGGGACTAGCGGGCACAATGAGCAGTTCTTC.

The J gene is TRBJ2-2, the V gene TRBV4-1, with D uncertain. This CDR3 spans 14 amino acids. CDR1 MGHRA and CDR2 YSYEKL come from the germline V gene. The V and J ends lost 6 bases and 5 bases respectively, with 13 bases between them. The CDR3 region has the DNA TGCGCCAGCAGTTTAACCTCCGAGACCGGGGAGCTGTTTTTT. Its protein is CASSLTSETGELFF.

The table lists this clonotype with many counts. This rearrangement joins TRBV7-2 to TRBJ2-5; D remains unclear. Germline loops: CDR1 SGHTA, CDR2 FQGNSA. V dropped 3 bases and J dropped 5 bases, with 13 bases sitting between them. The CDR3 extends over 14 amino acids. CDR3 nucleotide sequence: TGTGCCAGCAGCTTGGGTGTGTCCGGGGAGACCCAGTACTTC. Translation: CASSLGVSGETQYF. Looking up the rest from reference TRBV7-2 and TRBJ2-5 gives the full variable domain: GAGVSQSPSNKVTEKGKDVELRCDPISGHTALYWYRQSLGQGLEFLIYFQGNSAPDKSGLPSDRFSAERTGGSVSTLTIQRTQQEDSAVYLCASSLGVSGETQYFGPGTRLLVL.